The 30 T cell receptor beta chains presented below share a single source sample, sequenced in a study of shared clonotypes between healthy human individuals. Here immunoSEQ multiplex PCR was the method, and the copy in TCRdb shows in-frame clones only, minus some. Of 950,000 to 1,300,000 clones in the sample, around four fifths were seen once. Source material: memory CD4+ T cells sorted from blood. The sample's subset: CD45RA-negative fraction. The receptors were gathered from a man between 18 and 29 years old in good health.

In the case of this clone: One junction end does not reproduce the germline sequence, and a read error may be involved. This chain connects TRBV4-2 to TRBJ1-2, with D unresolved. The germline V gene encodes CDR1 LGHNA and CDR2 YNFKEQ. This CDR3 spans 13 amino acids. The CDR3 loop is CASSQDRGRSVIF. The CDR3 bases are TGTGCCAGCAGCCAAGATCGAGGCAGAAGCGTAATCTTC.

The V and J genes are TRBV27 and TRBJ2-5; TRBD2 agrees at 13 bases. Germline values: CDR1 MNHEY, CDR2 SMNVEV (reference sequence). This CDR3 region has 14 residues. The V gene end was trimmed by 6 bases and the J gene end by 4 bases; junction bases not matched to a gene: 2. This CDR3 reads CASRGLAGLETQYF. The CDR3 bases are TGTGCCAGCAGGGGACTAGCGGGGTTAGAGACCCAGTACTTC.

This chain joins TRBV18 and TRBJ2-7; tentative D call: TRBD1 (5 bases). CDR1 is KGHSH, CDR2 LQKENI, per germline. The CDR3 is 14 residues long. V shed 3 bases and J shed 6 bases, with 15 bases lying between them. CDR3 sequence (DNA): TGTGCCAGCTCACCGTGGCAGGGCTTAGGCGAGCAGTACTTC. Translated: CASSPWQGLGEQYF.

The rearrangement uses TRBV6-6 and TRBJ1-1; D uncertain. The ends were cut back, 5 bases at V and 0 bases at J, with 10 bases in the middle. This CDR3 is built from 14 residues. CDR1 is MNHNY and CDR2 is SVGAGI in the germline V gene (reference sequence). Written as DNA, the CDR3 is TGTGCCAGCAGTGCGGGAAACATGAACACTGAAGCTTTCTTT. Translation gives CASSAGNMNTEAFF.

This chain uses TRBV5-1 with TRBJ2-5; 12 bases agree with TRBD2. V lost 5 bases to trimming and J lost 0 bases; unmatched junction nucleotides: 5. The CDR3 loop spans 16 amino acids. Germline CDR1 reads SGHRS; CDR2 reads YFSETQ. For the CDR3, the DNA is TGCGCCAGCAGACTAGCGGGAGGCCCCAACCAAGAGACCCAGTACTTC. As protein: CASRLAGGPNQETQYF.

This chain joins TRBV5-4 and TRBJ1-6; no firm D call. V lost 0 bases, J lost 7 bases, and 14 bases lay in between. Per the germline V gene, CDR1 is SGHNT and CDR2 is YYREEE (reference sequence). This CDR3 has 16 amino acids. The CDR3 sequence: CASSLGKGRANSPLHF. CDR3 nucleotides: TGTGCCAGCAGCTTGGGGAAAGGGCGGGCGAATTCACCCCTCCACTTT. The full variable domain, in which reference TRBV5-4 and TRBJ1-6 provide the parts outside the CDR3, is ETGVTQSPTHLIKTRGQQVTLRCSSQSGHNTVSWYQQALGQGPQFIFQYYREEENGRGNFPPRFSGLQFPNYSSELNVNALELDDSALYLCASSLGKGRANSPLHFGNGTRLTVT.

The sample holds a few counts of this clone. This chain joins TRBV13 and TRBJ1-1; TRBD1 might be the D (5 bases). Germline-derived CDR1 and CDR2 are PRHDT and FYEKMQ (reference sequence). The CDR3 consists of 15 residues. Trimming removed 5 bases from V and 0 bases from J, with 13 bases in between. CDR3 region: CASSAATEMNTEAFF. Written as DNA, the CDR3 is TGTGCCAGCAGCGCGGCGACAGAGATGAACACTGAAGCTTTCTTT.

V gene TRBV30 combines with J gene TRBJ1-3; D gene unclear. This CDR3 spans 13 amino acids. Germline loops: CDR1 GTSNPN, CDR2 SVGIG (reference sequence). V was cut by 2 bases and J by 2 bases, with 7 bases left in between. The CDR3 region has the DNA TGTGCCTGGAGTTCCGGAACTGGAAACACCATATATTTT. It codes for CAWSSGTGNTIYF. The whole variable domain, filled in from reference TRBV30 and TRBJ1-3, reads SQTIHQWPATLVQPVGSPLSLECTVEGTSNPNLYWYRQAAGRGLQLLFYSVGIGQISSEVPQNLSASRPQDRQFILSSKKLLLSDSGFYLCAWSSGTGNTIYFGEGSWLTVV.

The V gene is TRBV19, the J gene TRBJ1-5; 8 nucleotides agree with TRBD1. CDR1 is LNHDA, CDR2 SQIVND, per germline (reference sequence). With 3 bases clipped from V and 6 bases from J, the junction kept 7 bases outside the gene matches. The CDR3 extends over 15 amino acids. The DNA of the CDR3 is TGTGCCAGTAGTATGGGGCAGGGGGCAGGTCAGCCCCAGCATTTT. Translation gives CASSMGQGAGQPQHF.

The chain has TRBV7-2 and TRBJ1-1; D is undetermined. Germline V gene sequence: CDR1 SGHTA, CDR2 FQGNSA. Trimming stripped 5 bases from V and 4 bases from J, with 14 bases between. The CDR3 has 14 amino acids. The chain's CDR3 is CASSAVASGTEAFF. DNA of the CDR3: TGTGCCAGCAGCGCGGTCGCCTCGGGCACTGAAGCTTTCTTT. The full variable domain, with the rest looked up from reference TRBV7-2 and TRBJ1-1, is GAGVSQSPSNKVTEKGKDVELRCDPISGHTALYWYRQSLGQGLEFLIYFQGNSAPDKSGLPSDRFSAERTGGSVSTLTIQRTQQEDSAVYLCASSAVASGTEAFFGQGTRLTVV.

V gene TRBV28 combines with J gene TRBJ1-5, with D hard to call. Germline CDR1 reads MDHEN; CDR2 reads SYDVKM. V shed 7 bases and J shed 4 bases, with 17 bases lying between them. CDR3 length equals 15 residues. This chain's CDR3 is CASNLPGKVNQPQHF. The DNA of the CDR3 is TGTGCCAGCAACCTCCCGGGGAAGGTGAATCAGCCCCAGCATTTT.

Comment on this clone: The identical CDR3 is also encoded by other nucleotide sequences in the sample. The CDR3 DNA is TGTGCCAGCAGTACCACAGGGACCACCGGGGAGCTGTTTTTT. Residues: CASSTTGTTGELFF. This chain links TRBV6-4 with TRBJ2-2; D possibly corresponds to TRBD1 (6 bases). Germline-derived CDR1 and CDR2 are MRHNA and SNTAGT. Deletions cut 5 bases from V and 4 bases from J, with 11 bases between. The CDR3 contains 14 residues.

The chain joins TRBV5-1 to TRBJ2-7, with 9 positions matching TRBD1. CDR3 length equals 15 residues. Germline loops: CDR1 SGHRS, CDR2 YFSETQ. V dropped 3 bases and J dropped 3; count of bases not matched to a gene: 7. CDR3 bases: TGCGCCAGCAGCTCATCGACAGGGGGGATCTACGAGCAGTACTTC. Translating gives CASSSSTGGIYEQYF.

V gene TRBV5-5 combines with J gene TRBJ1-5; no definite D call. Germline V CDR1 and CDR2: SGHKS, YYEKEE (reference sequence). The V gene lost 4 bases and the J gene lost 0 bases, with 8 bases spanning the gap. The CDR3 covers 14 residues. The chain's CDR3 is CASSHEYSNQPQHF. In nucleotides, the CDR3 is TGTGCCAGCAGCCACGAGTATAGCAATCAGCCCCAGCATTTT.

The chain couples TRBV5-1 to TRBJ1-1, with TRBD1 as a possible D gene (6 bases). This CDR3 is built from 15 residues. Trimming removed 4 bases at V and 5 bases at J, with 18 bases between. Germline V gene sequence: CDR1 SGHRS, CDR2 YFSETQ. CDR3 bases: TGCGCCAGCAGCGCGGATACAGGGATGGGTACTGAAGCTTTCTTT. Protein product: CASSADTGMGTEAFF.

This chain uses TRBV28 with TRBJ1-6; D call uncertain. V was shortened by 7 bases and J by 6 bases, with 13 bases between the two germline ends. The germline V gene has CDR1 MDHEN and CDR2 SYDVKM. The CDR3 runs to 14 residues. The CDR3 bases are TGTGCCAGCATGGATGGTGGCCTTAATTCACCCCTCCACTTT. Translation: CASMDGGLNSPLHF.

This sequence joins TRBV9 and TRBJ1-6, with D perhaps TRBD1 (6 bases). The CDR3 contains 14 residues. The V end lost 4 bases, the J end lost 7 bases, and 12 bases lay between the germline ends. Germline values: CDR1 SGDLS, CDR2 YYNGEE. CDR3 sequence: CASSSEGGNSPLHF. The CDR3 region has the DNA TGTGCCAGCAGCTCAGAAGGGGGAAATTCACCCCTCCACTTT.

The gene calls are TRBV28 and TRBJ1-6; D may be TRBD1 (5 bases). From germline, CDR1 is MDHEN and CDR2 SYDVKM. This CDR3 spans 15 amino acids. V shed 6 bases and J shed 7 bases, with 16 bases lying between them. CDR3 nucleotide sequence: TGTGCCAGCAGCCCCCCCTCAGGGATCAATTCACCCCTCCACTTT. This sequence encodes CASSPPSGINSPLHF.

The gene calls are TRBV6-1 and TRBJ2-2, with 11 bases identical to TRBD1. The CDR3 spans 16 residues. CDR1 and CDR2 from the germline V gene are MNHNS and SASEGT. The V gene end was trimmed by 4 bases and the J gene end by 6 bases; junction bases not matched to a gene: 7. The CDR3 loop reads CASSVAGTGGSGELFF. The CDR3 DNA is TGTGCCAGCAGTGTAGCCGGGACAGGGGGATCCGGGGAGCTGTTTTTT.

This clone is a singleton in its sample. The CDR3 is CASSPEGADYGYTF. The CDR3 DNA reads as TGTGCCAGCAGCCCGGAGGGGGCGGACTATGGCTACACCTTC. The chain is built from TRBV7-2 and TRBJ1-2; 7 positions match TRBD1. V dropped 5 bases and J dropped 3; count of bases not matched to a gene: 6. CDR1 and CDR2 from the germline V gene are SGHTA and FQGNSA. The CDR3 has 14 amino acids.

This clone has just a few counts. The chain couples TRBV28 to TRBJ1-4; D possibly corresponds to TRBD1 (6 bases). Trimming pared 6 bases from V and 0 bases from J, leaving 11 bases between. The CDR3 covers 15 residues. Germline V lookup: CDR1 MDHEN, CDR2 SYDVKM. The CDR3 nucleotides are TGTGCCAGCAGAGGAGGGGGAGCAACTAATGAAAAACTGTTTTTT. This gives the protein CASRGGGATNEKLFF.

The J gene is TRBJ2-2, the V gene TRBV9; a weak D match, TRBD1 (5 bases). Germline CDR1 is SGDLS and CDR2 is YYNGEE. V was pared by 4 bases and J by 0 bases, with 13 bases between. This CDR3 spans 16 amino acids. CDR3 sequence (DNA): TGTGCCAGCAGCAAAGCTAGGGGTTCGAACACCGGGGAGCTGTTTTTT. This gives the protein CASSKARGSNTGELFF.

This rearrangement joins TRBV12-1 to TRBJ1-6; TRBD1 reflects the table's D call only, with no check against the DNA. TRBV12-1 is annotated as a pseudogene. The CDR3 is 14 residues long. CDR3 bases: TGTGCCAGCAGCTTTGAGGGACAGGGGACTATCCTCCACTTT. This translates into CASSFEGQGTILHF.

This clone was counted only a few times. This chain connects TRBV30 to TRBJ1-1; TRBD1 is a possible D gene (5 bases). The germline V gene encodes CDR1 GTSNPN and CDR2 SVGIG (reference sequence). The V and J ends lost 2 bases and 1 base respectively, with 8 bases between them. The CDR3 spans 13 residues. The CDR3 nucleotides are TGTGCCTGGAGTCTCCAGGGGAACACTGAAGCTTTCTTT. As protein: CAWSLQGNTEAFF.

This rearrangement joins TRBV5-1 to TRBJ2-3; 10 positions agree with TRBD2. The CDR3 loop spans 14 amino acids. In germline, CDR1 is SGHRS, CDR2 YFSETQ. V dropped 4 bases and J dropped 6; count of bases not matched to a gene: 5. CDR3 in amino acids: CASSGLAGEDTQYF. DNA for the CDR3: TGCGCCAGCAGCGGGCTAGCGGGGGAGGATACGCAGTATTTT.

The chain couples TRBV5-1 to TRBJ1-1; tentative D call: TRBD1 (5 bases). V gave up 1 base and J gave up 2 bases, with 12 bases separating them. CDR3 length: 15 amino acids. The germline V gene has CDR1 SGHRS and CDR2 YFSETQ. The CDR3 bases are TGCGCCAGCAGCTTGATGGGTGGGGACAACACTGAAGCTTTCTTT. Translation gives CASSLMGGDNTEAFF.

This clone was recorded once. The chain joins TRBV27 to TRBJ1-2, with D possibly being TRBD1 (6 bases). CDR3 length: 13 amino acids. Germline V CDR1 and CDR2: MNHEY, SMNVEV (reference sequence). The germline V and J ends were trimmed by 5 bases and 4 bases, with 11 bases remaining between them. The CDR3 here is CASSPRTAYGYTF. CDR3 coding DNA: TGTGCCAGCAGTCCGAGGACAGCCTATGGCTACACCTTC.

The chain joins TRBV11-2 to TRBJ1-2; 8 bases map to TRBD1. From germline, CDR1 is SGHAT and CDR2 FQNNGV. V lost 3 bases, J lost 7 bases, and 10 bases stayed unmatched. The CDR3 has 15 residues. For the CDR3, the DNA is TGTGCCAGCAGCTTGGGTACCGGGACAGGCTCTGGCTACACCTTC. It yields the protein CASSLGTGTGSGYTF.

As for this clone: The sample contains more than one DNA sequence encoding this CDR3. The gene calls are TRBV10-3 and TRBJ1-1, with 9 nucleotides matching TRBD1. This CDR3 is 14 amino acids long. Germline values: CDR1 ENHRY, CDR2 SYGVKD. J was trimmed by 1 base and V by 6 bases; bases with no gene match: 3. The CDR3 region has the DNA TGTGCCATCAGCGCGGACAGGGGGAACACTGAAGCTTTCTTT. It yields the protein CAISADRGNTEAFF.

The CDR3 region has the DNA TGTGCCAGCTCTCTCCCCGGTTGGAAAGAGACCCAGTACTTC. This gives the protein CASSLPGWKETQYF. The chain has TRBV2 and TRBJ2-5; D remains unclear. V was clipped by 8 bases and J by 3 bases, with 16 bases between them. The germline CDR1 and CDR2 sequences are SNHLY and FYNNEI. The CDR3 extends over 14 amino acids.